Below are 26 T cell receptor beta chains sequenced from a single sample in a study of response to subunit inactivated influenza vaccine. TCRdb used MiXCR to reprocess the RT-PCR reads, holding one entry per CDR3 protein. The sample lists under 850,000 distinct CDR3 sequences; roughly 20% were seen once. Sequenced material: PBMCs from blood, taken around 5 days after vaccination. These receptor sequences come from a man aged 45 to 65 who received an inactivated influenza vaccine.

This clonotype appeared a few times. V and J are TRBV6-6 and TRBJ1-2, with TRBD1 matching over 7 bases. CDR1 and CDR2 (germline): MNHNY, SVGAGI (reference sequence). There are 13 residues in the CDR3. With 5 bases clipped from V and 6 bases from J, the junction kept 6 bases outside the gene matches. This chain's CDR3 is CASSLAQGDGYTF. CDR3 nucleotides: TGTGCCAGCAGTCTGGCGCAGGGGGATGGCTACACCTTC.

The chain has TRBV21-1 and TRBJ2-3. TRBV21-1 represents a pseudogene. This CDR3 contains 16 residues. The CDR3 loop reads CASSKKADSSTDTQYF. As DNA, the CDR3 is TGTGCCAGCAGCAAGAAGGCCGATTCTAGCACAGATACGCAGTATTTT.

This chain uses TRBV5-1 with TRBJ2-3; either TRBD1 or TRBD2 may fit D (5 bases each). This CDR3 comprises 14 residues. Trimming cost V 4 bases and J 4 bases, with 13 bases left between them. Germline V lookup: CDR1 SGHRS, CDR2 YFSETQ. Written as DNA, the CDR3 is TGCGCCAGCAGCGAGGCTTTGGGGGCAGATACGCAGTATTTT. It is translated as CASSEALGADTQYF.

The chain combines TRBV7-8 with TRBJ1-5; 8 nucleotides agree with TRBD1. Germline V gene lookup returns CDR1 SGHVS and CDR2 FQNEAQ. V shed 5 bases, J shed 6 bases, and the junction held 9 bases outside the gene matches. The CDR3 has 15 residues. The CDR3: CASSPGQGWGQPQHF. The DNA of the CDR3 is TGTGCCAGCAGCCCCGGACAGGGATGGGGTCAGCCCCAGCATTTT.

This clonotype was found once. The chain recombines TRBV9 with TRBJ2-7, with 9 bases fitting TRBD2. Germline V gene data show CDR1 as SGDLS and CDR2 as YYNGEE. V lost 5 bases, J lost 3 bases, and 15 bases stayed unmatched. The CDR3 consists of 17 residues. The CDR3 here is CASRVPLSGGLRYEQYF. The CDR3 DNA follows: TGTGCCAGCAGGGTACCCCTTAGCGGGGGCCTCCGCTACGAGCAGTACTTC.

The chain has TRBV24-1 and TRBJ2-5, with D perhaps matching TRBD1 or TRBD2 (5 bases each). Germline V gene sequence: CDR1 KGHDR, CDR2 SFDVKD. The CDR3 is 15 residues long. Trimming stripped 0 bases from V and 4 bases from J, with 11 bases between. The CDR3 nucleotides are TGTGCCACCAGTGATTTGGGGTCAGGGAGAGAGACCCAGTACTTC. Encoded protein: CATSDLGSGRETQYF.

This sequence joins TRBV6-1 and TRBJ1-4; D gene unclear. Trimming shortened V by 8 bases and J by 4 bases, and 11 bases separated the two germline ends. This CDR3 has 13 amino acids. Per germline, CDR1 MNHNS and CDR2 SASEGT. The CDR3 loop reads CASSGVVNEKLFF. The CDR3 bases are TGTGCCAGCTCGGGAGTGGTTAATGAAAAACTGTTTTTT.

There are a few counts of this clonotype. J is TRBJ2-2 and V is TRBV11-2; 7 nucleotides line up with TRBD2. The CDR3 runs to 17 residues. The germline V gene has CDR1 SGHAT and CDR2 FQNNGV. The J segment lost 3 bases and the V segment lost 5 bases, leaving 12 bases of the junction unmatched. The CDR3 nucleotides read TGTGCCAGCAGCCCCTATCTAGGGAGGGACGACACCGGGGAGCTGTTTTTT. Translating gives CASSPYLGRDDTGELFF.

The chain employs TRBV20-1 and TRBJ1-2; 7 bases align to TRBD1. Germline assignment: CDR1 DFQATT and CDR2 SNEGSKA (reference sequence). With V trimmed by 6 bases and J by 2 bases, 15 bases remained unmatched. This CDR3 is built from 16 residues. The CDR3 nucleotides read TGCAGTGCCCACCGACAGGGAGGAAACAGAAACTATGGCTACACCTTC. Translated, it gives CSAHRQGGNRNYGYTF.

The V gene is TRBV6-2 or TRBV6-3, the J gene TRBJ2-2, with 8 bases identical to TRBD1. Looked up from germline, CDR1 is MNHEY and CDR2 is SVGEGT. The CDR3 totals 13 residues. Trimming cost V 6 bases and J 7 bases; bases outside gene matches: 4. The DNA for the CDR3 is TGTGCCAGCAGACGACAGGGGAACGGGGAGCTGTTTTTT. Its translation: CASRRQGNGELFF.

This clonotype appeared a few times. This chain joins TRBV20-1 and TRBJ2-1, with 9 bases lining up with TRBD2. The J segment lost 0 bases and the V segment lost 3 bases, leaving 9 bases of the junction unmatched. This CDR3 has 17 amino acids. In germline, CDR1 is DFQATT, CDR2 SNEGSKA (reference sequence). This CDR3 is CSASPLAGARSYNEQFF. The CDR3 region has the DNA TGCAGTGCTAGCCCTTTAGCGGGGGCCCGCTCCTACAATGAGCAGTTCTTC.

V gene TRBV20-1 combines with J gene TRBJ1-1, with D possibly TRBD1 on 6 matching bases. V lost 4 bases and J 1 base, leaving 10 bases between the germline ends. There are 13 residues in the CDR3. The germline V gene has CDR1 DFQATT and CDR2 SNEGSKA (reference sequence). The CDR3 nucleotides are TGCAGTGCTACCGGACAGAAGAACACTGAAGCTTTCTTT. It codes for CSATGQKNTEAFF.

This clonotype was counted only a few times. The chain employs TRBV29-1 and TRBJ2-1; either TRBD1 or TRBD2 may fit D (5 bases each). This CDR3 has 13 amino acids. From germline, CDR1 is SQVTM and CDR2 ANQGSEA. The V gene lost 7 bases and the J gene lost 5 bases, with 15 bases spanning the gap. The CDR3, as DNA: TGCAGCGGGGAGAGACAGAGAAACAATGAGCAGTTCTTC. Translated: CSGERQRNNEQFF.

J is TRBJ2-1 and V is TRBV5-5; 10 bases fit TRBD2. Germline V gene data show CDR1 as SGHKS and CDR2 as YYEKEE (reference sequence). The CDR3 loop spans 18 amino acids. V shed 3 bases, J shed 4 bases, and the junction held 13 bases outside the gene matches. CDR3 sequence reads: CASSSLPKAGGPYNEQFF. The CDR3, as DNA: TGTGCCAGCAGCTCCTTGCCAAAAGCGGGGGGGCCTTACAATGAGCAGTTCTTC.

This chain connects TRBV10-3 to TRBJ2-2; D call uncertain. The CDR3 totals 18 residues. The V end lost 4 bases, the J end lost 3 bases, and 21 bases lay between the germline ends. CDR1 ENHRY and CDR2 SYGVKD come from the germline V gene. CDR3: CAISGIGSSPRDTGELFF. CDR3 sequence (DNA): TGTGCCATCAGTGGGATAGGCTCCTCTCCCCGGGACACCGGGGAGCTGTTTTTT.

The chain uses TRBV7-2 and TRBJ1-6; 11 bases map to TRBD1. The V gene end was trimmed by 5 bases and the J gene end by 6 bases; junction bases not matched to a gene: 9. Germline CDR1 and CDR2: SGHTA and FQGNSA. CDR3 length equals 17 residues. The CDR3 DNA follows: TGTGCCAGCAGCCCACGGACAGGGGGCGGTAGTAATTCACCCCTCCACTTT. Protein sequence: CASSPRTGGGSNSPLHF.

The sample holds a few counts of this clonotype. The rearrangement joins TRBV6-5 to TRBJ2-5; TRBD2 might be the D (6 bases). Germline-derived CDR1 and CDR2 are MNHEY and SVGAGI. This CDR3 comprises 15 residues. Trimming cost V 0 bases and J 3 bases, with 11 bases left between them. CDR3 DNA: TGTGCCAGCAGTTACTCGAGCGGGCAGAAAGAGACCCAGTACTTC. It is translated as CASSYSSGQKETQYF.

The chain uses TRBV6-2 or TRBV6-3 and TRBJ1-1; D is unclear. Germline V gene lookup returns CDR1 MNHEY and CDR2 SVGEGT. CDR3 length: 15 residues. Trimming took off 6 bases at V and 0 bases at J, with 14 bases between the two ends. The CDR3 protein is CASSRFGSMNTEAFF. The CDR3 coding sequence is TGTGCCAGCAGCCGCTTCGGATCTATGAACACTGAAGCTTTCTTT.

Details on this clonotype: A much larger clone differs by one base, so this may be a read error. The gene calls are TRBV5-5 and TRBJ2-7, with 9 bases lining up with TRBD2. Germline assignment: CDR1 SGHKS and CDR2 YYEKEE (reference sequence). The CDR3 is 15 amino acids. Losses at the gene ends were 4 bases for V and 5 bases for J; bases not matched to a gene: 10. In DNA form, the CDR3 reads TGTGCCAGCAGCCACCGACTAGCGGAATCCCACGAGCAGTACTTC. Translating it yields CASSHRLAESHEQYF.

This clonotype was detected a few times. The V and J genes are TRBV6-5 and TRBJ1-2, with D unresolved. V lost 2 bases, J lost 8 bases, and 9 bases lay in between. Germline loops: CDR1 MNHEY, CDR2 SVGAGI. CDR3 length: 12 residues. For the CDR3, the DNA is TGTGCCAGCAGTTACCAAGGAACCGGCTACACCTTC. Translation gives CASSYQGTGYTF.

V usage is TRBV5-5 and J usage is TRBJ2-2; 7 bases match TRBD2. Germline lookup yields CDR1 SGHKS and CDR2 YYEKEE (reference sequence). The CDR3 has 14 amino acids. The trim removed 7 bases at V and 3 bases at J, leaving 6 bases unmatched. The CDR3 DNA reads TGTGCCAGCTTCCGACGGGGGGACACCGGGGAGCTGTTTTTT. Amino acid sequence: CASFRRGDTGELFF.

This clonotype was recorded a few times. The chain combines TRBV10-3 with TRBJ2-1; D may be TRBD2 (5 bases). V shed 0 bases and J shed 3 bases, with 12 bases lying between them. This CDR3 spans 16 amino acids. Looked up from germline, CDR1 is ENHRY and CDR2 is SYGVKD. Here the CDR3 DNA reads TGTGCCATCAGTGAGTCCTGGAGCGGTCGCTACAATGAGCAGTTCTTC. This translates into CAISESWSGRYNEQFF.

The chain has TRBV12-3 or TRBV12-4 and TRBJ1-2; TRBD1 agrees at 9 bases. The CDR3 consists of 14 residues. The V and J ends lost 7 bases and 6 bases, in that order; junction bases with no gene match: 9. The CDR3 loop reads CASKLKQGANGYTF. The CDR3 DNA follows: TGTGCCAGCAAATTGAAACAGGGGGCAAATGGCTACACCTTC.

This clonotype was detected a few times. The CDR3 DNA reads as TGCGCCAGCAGCCACCAGGGAACAGATACGCAGTATTTT. It codes for CASSHQGTDTQYF. The rearrangement uses TRBV4-1 and TRBJ2-3, with D possibly TRBD1 on 5 matching bases. Germline V gene sequence: CDR1 MGHRA, CDR2 YSYEKL. Trimming removed 3 bases from V and 3 bases from J, with 7 bases in between. CDR3 length equals 13 residues.

The chain uses TRBV7-9 and TRBJ2-5; D is perhaps TRBD2 (6 bases). The length of the CDR3 is 15 residues. V shed 5 bases and J shed 5 bases, with 18 bases lying between them. The V gene's germline CDR1 is SEHNR and CDR2 FQNEAQ (reference sequence). The CDR3 here is CASSPYGIAGETQYF. In nucleotides, the CDR3 is TGTGCCAGCAGCCCTTACGGTATCGCGGGGGAGACCCAGTACTTC.

The CDR3, as DNA: TGTGCCAGCAGCCCAAGGGGTGTCGACGAGCAGTACTTC. Amino acids: CASSPRGVDEQYF. J is TRBJ2-7 and V is TRBV7-9, with TRBD1 as a possible D gene (5 bases). This CDR3 is built from 13 residues. V lost 5 bases and J 5 bases, leaving 13 bases between the germline ends. Germline loops: CDR1 SEHNR, CDR2 FQNEAQ (reference sequence).